This T cell receptor (beta chain) originates from a study of T cells after yellow fever vaccination. V lost 5 bases to trimming and J lost 2 bases, with 12 bases between them. This CDR3 region has 14 residues. Per the germline V gene, CDR1 is SGHTA and CDR2 is FQGNSA. This clonotype has more than one count but fewer than ten. Each CDR3 protein is one row after TCRdb ran MiXCR on the 5' RACE reads. The top ten clones hold 2.5% to 4% of a sample with approximately 330,000 distinct CDR3 sequences, around 13% of them seen once. Sequencing used CD4+ T cells sorted from PBMCs, obtained 15 days after the yellow fever booster vaccination. This chain uses TRBV7-2 with TRBJ1-1, with D possibly TRBD1 on 6 matching bases. The source of this sequence is a young man who received the YFV17D yellow fever vaccine. The CDR3 loop reads CASSGKGGNTEAFF. CDR3 coding DNA: TGTGCCAGCAGCGGAAAGGGGGGTAACACTGAAGCTTTCTTT.